The rows below give T cell receptor beta chains drawn from one sample of a study of T cells after yellow fever vaccination. TCRdb recomputed calls from the 5' RACE reads with MiXCR, one row per CDR3 protein. The profile shows 300,000 to 450,000 distinct CDR3 sequences, roughly 8.3% of them singletons. Material: PBMCs, obtained around 45 days after the first yellow fever vaccination. The receptors come from a man aged 18 to 35 who received the YFV17D yellow fever vaccine. Each CDR3 is given without its conserved first and last residue. Each record gives: CDR3 protein, CDR3 length, V gene, D gene, J gene. D genes are given only for firm matches.

CDR3aa: ASRATSGAYNEQF
len: 13
v_gene: TRBV7-2
d_gene: TRBD2
j_gene: TRBJ2-1

CDR3aa: ASSLRTGISYEQY
len: 13
v_gene: TRBV5-1
d_gene: TRBD1
j_gene: TRBJ2-7

CDR3aa: ASSPTGQNEKLF
len: 12
v_gene: TRBV18
d_gene: .
j_gene: TRBJ1-4

CDR3aa: ASSLDGSRTQY
len: 11
v_gene: TRBV7-7
d_gene: .
j_gene: TRBJ2-5

CDR3aa: ASSAHGTGDNEKLF
len: 14
v_gene: TRBV12-3/TRBV12-4
d_gene: TRBD1
j_gene: TRBJ1-4

CDR3aa: ASSTRDRGETQY
len: 12
v_gene: TRBV5-4
d_gene: TRBD1
j_gene: TRBJ2-5

CDR3aa: ASSYNRGNEAF
len: 11
v_gene: TRBV6-5
d_gene: TRBD1
j_gene: TRBJ1-1

CDR3aa: ASSLGHSVDTQY
len: 12
v_gene: TRBV5-1
d_gene: .
j_gene: TRBJ2-3

CDR3aa: ASSQWADQPQH
len: 11
v_gene: TRBV27
d_gene: .
j_gene: TRBJ1-5

CDR3aa: ASSPDRGLNTEAF
len: 13
v_gene: TRBV27
d_gene: .
j_gene: TRBJ1-1

CDR3aa: ASSLAVYNSPLH
len: 12
v_gene: TRBV5-1
d_gene: .
j_gene: TRBJ1-6

CDR3aa: ASSYGQGAYNEQF
len: 13
v_gene: TRBV6-5
d_gene: TRBD1
j_gene: TRBJ2-1